Shown below are 14 T cell receptor beta chains from a single sample sequenced in a study of blood T cell repertoires in COVID-19. Produced via immunoSEQ multiplex PCR; TCRdb's table is partial and in-frame only. The profile shows about 48,000 clones, about 77% of them singletons. The specimen sequenced was peripheral blood. Source of these receptors: a human donor with active or convalescent COVID-19. The donor label of this sample is uncertain.

The chain employs TRBV7-2 and TRBJ2-3; 12 bases match TRBD1. V trimming: 6 bases; J trimming: 6 bases; junction bases outside the gene matches: 10. Germline V gene lookup returns CDR1 SGHTA and CDR2 FQGNSA. The CDR3 is 16 amino acids. CDR3 region: CASSPPGTGGADTQYF. For the CDR3, the DNA is TGTGCCAGCAGTCCCCCCGGGACAGGGGGCGCGGATACGCAGTATTTT.

The chain joins TRBV21-1 to TRBJ1-1; TRBD1 is the table's D call, not checked against the DNA. TRBV21-1 is a listed pseudogene. The CDR3 runs 14 residues. CDR3 sequence: CASSKGGQGTEAFF. For the CDR3, the DNA is TGTGCCAGCAGCAAAGGTGGACAGGGTACTGAAGCTTTCTTT.

The count of this clone is one. DNA of the CDR3: TGTGCCAGCAGCCCCCACCCTGACAGGGAGGAGCCCCAGCATTTT. Translated, it gives CASSPHPDREEPQHF. The chain recombines TRBV9 with TRBJ1-5; 7 bases agree with TRBD1. Germline lookup yields CDR1 SGDLS and CDR2 YYNGEE. The CDR3 covers 15 residues. V was pared by 4 bases and J by 8 bases, with 12 bases of the junction left unmatched. Using reference TRBV9 and TRBJ1-5 for the parts outside the CDR3, the full variable domain is DSGVTQTPKHLITATGQRVTLRCSPRSGDLSVYWYQQSLDQGLQFLIQYYNGEERAKGNILERFSAQQFPDLHSELNLSSLELGDSALYFCASSPHPDREEPQHFGDGTRLSIL.

The J gene is TRBJ2-5, the V gene TRBV2; perhaps TRBD2 as D (5 bases). There are 12 residues in the CDR3. With 8 bases removed from V and 6 bases from J, the gap between germline ends came to 13 bases. CDR1 and CDR2 (germline): SNHLY, FYNNEI. The CDR3 loop is CASHSEAKTQYF. CDR3 in DNA: TGTGCCAGCCATAGCGAGGCGAAGACCCAGTACTTC.

This rearrangement joins TRBV5-1 to TRBJ1-6, with 7 bases matching TRBD1. V shed 4 bases and J 4 bases; nucleotides not matched to a gene: 11. CDR3 length: 17 amino acids. Germline V gene data show CDR1 as SGHRS and CDR2 as YFSETQ. In DNA form, the CDR3 reads TGCGCCAGCAGCCATAAAGCGGCAGGGGGGTATAATTCACCCCTCCACTTT. It codes for CASSHKAAGGYNSPLHF.

This chain links TRBV5-1 with TRBJ2-3, with D possibly being TRBD1 (5 bases). Germline CDR1 SGHRS, CDR2 YFSETQ. Trimming left V 4 bases short and J 5 bases short, with 14 bases between. The CDR3 is 14 residues long. The DNA for the CDR3 is TGCGCCAGCAGCCCAGACAGATTTAAAGATACGCAGTATTTT. Its translation is CASSPDRFKDTQYF. Supplemented by reference TRBV5-1 and TRBJ2-3, the full variable domain reads KAGVTQTPRYLIKTRGQQVTLSCSPISGHRSVSWYQQTPGQGLQFLFEYFSETQRNKGNFPGRFSGRQFSNSRSEMNVSTLELGDSALYLCASSPDRFKDTQYFGPGTRLTVL.

The V call is TRBV19, the J call TRBJ1-2; the D gene is possibly TRBD1 (6 bases). The germline V gene has CDR1 LNHDA and CDR2 SQIVND (reference sequence). V was cut by 2 bases and J by 8 bases, with 18 bases left in between. This CDR3 comprises 15 residues. In DNA form, the CDR3 reads TGTGCCAGTAGTATACAGGGAGGGGGTTTTGAAGGCTACACCTTC. This gives the protein CASSIQGGGFEGYTF.

This chain uses TRBV3-1 (or the pseudogene TRBV3-2) with TRBJ2-7; 8 bases are shared with TRBD2. The length of the CDR3 is 15 residues. After removal of 3 bases from V and 1 base from J, the junction contained 5 bases not matched to a gene. In germline, CDR1 is LGHDT, CDR2 YNNKEL (reference sequence). The CDR3: CASSQDTSGSYEQYF. The CDR3 nucleotides are TGTGCCAGCAGCCAGGATACTAGCGGTTCCTACGAGCAGTACTTC.

The gene calls are TRBV3-1 (or the pseudogene TRBV3-2) and TRBJ2-6; D uncertain. The CDR3 is 15 amino acids. The germline V gene encodes CDR1 LGHDT and CDR2 YNNKEL (reference sequence). With 2 bases removed from V and 0 bases from J, the gap between germline ends came to 5 bases. The CDR3 DNA follows: TGTGCCAGCAGCCAAACAAGCTCTGGGGCCAACGTCCTGACTTTC. Translated: CASSQTSSGANVLTF.

Notes on this clone: The junction shows a germline mismatch at one end, possibly a read error. The chain is built from TRBV7-7 and TRBJ2-1; 13 bases agree with TRBD2. Germline CDR1 reads SSHAT; CDR2 reads FNYEAQ (reference sequence). This CDR3 is built from 18 residues. CDR3 nucleotides: TGTGCTAGCAGCTTAGTCAAAGAACTAGCGGGAGGGTACAATGAGCAGTTCTTC. Amino acid sequence: CASSLVKELAGGYNEQFF. The complete variable domain, with remaining parts taken from reference TRBV7-7 and TRBJ2-1, reads GAGVSQSPRYKVTKRGQDVTLRCDPISSHATLYWYQQALGQGPEFLTYFNYEAQPDKSGLPSDRFSAERPEGSISTLTIQRTEQRDSAMYRCASSLVKELAGGYNEQFFGPGTRLTVL.

The chain uses TRBV5-6 and TRBJ1-4; a weak D match, TRBD1 (5 bases). Germline V gives CDR1 SGHDT, CDR2 YYEEEE. The CDR3 has 13 residues. V lost 3 bases and J 7 bases, leaving 10 bases between the germline ends. CDR3 nucleotides: TGTGCCAGCAGCTCCAGGGTTGTTGAAAAACTGTTTTTT. Translated: CASSSRVVEKLFF.

The J gene is TRBJ1-5, the V gene TRBV6-1; tentative D call: TRBD1 (5 bases). The germline CDR1 and CDR2 sequences are MNHNS and SASEGT. This CDR3 region has 14 residues. The germline V and J ends were trimmed by 0 bases and 5 bases, with 8 bases remaining between them. CDR3 protein: CASSEAGGDQPQHF. The CDR3 DNA follows: TGTGCCAGCAGTGAAGCGGGGGGGGATCAGCCCCAGCATTTT.

V usage is TRBV10-3 and J usage is TRBJ2-7; 8 positions agree with TRBD2. The germline gives CDR1 ENHRY, CDR2 SYGVKD. The CDR3 sequence is 13 residues long. The V segment lost 7 bases and the J segment 2 bases; nucleotides outside the gene matches: 4. CDR3 sequence: CAITTGGAYEQYF. The CDR3 nucleotides read TGTGCCATCACGACGGGGGGGGCCTACGAGCAGTACTTC.

V gene TRBV4-2 combines with J gene TRBJ2-7; 11 nucleotides line up with TRBD1. V trimming: 5 bases; J trimming: 4 bases; junction bases outside the gene matches: 4. Looked up from germline, CDR1 is LGHNA and CDR2 is YNFKEQ. The CDR3 extends over 14 amino acids. DNA of the CDR3: TGTGCCAGCAGCTCCGGGACAGGGGGTTACGAGCAGTACTTC. Encoded protein: CASSSGTGGYEQYF.